A single TCR beta chain is shown here with its context. With 9 bases clipped from V and 5 bases from J, the junction kept 6 bases outside the gene matches. The CDR3 contains 13 residues. Per germline, CDR1 MDHEN and CDR2 SYDVKM. The source of the sample is a study of radiotherapy plus CTLA-4 blockade in lung cancer. The method was immunoSEQ multiplex PCR; TCRdb's version includes in-frame clones alone and lacks a portion of them. Of about 28,000 clones in the sample, about 79% were seen once. The chain recombines TRBV28 with TRBJ2-5; 10 bases map to TRBD2. This clonotype originated in a human donor with non-small cell lung cancer that progressed on radiotherapy plus ipilimumab. This sample comprised peripheral blood, obtained from a patient treated with radiotherapy plus ipilimumab. For the CDR3, the DNA is TGTGCCAGTATAGCGGGGGGTGGGGAGACCCAGTACTTC. Protein product: CASIAGGGETQYF. Combining the CDR3 with reference TRBV28 and TRBJ2-5 gives the whole variable domain DVKVTQSSRYLVKRTGEKVFLECVQDMDHENMFWYRQDPGLGLRLIYFSYDVKMKEKGDIPEGYSVSREKKERFSLILESASTNQTSMYLCASIAGGGETQYFGPGTRLLVL.